Listed here are 5 T cell receptor beta chains from one sample, sequenced in a study of PD-1 blockade in classical Hodgkin lymphoma. Each and every patient relapsed after autologous stem cell transplantation, and patients got differing brentuximab vedotin exposure. Assay used: immunoSEQ multiplex PCR; TCRdb lists only in-frame clones, some missing. The table lists about 93,000 clones, roughly 79% of them singletons. The source was peripheral blood mononuclear cells (PBMCs), collected before the second cycle of nivolumab. Source of these receptors: a human donor with classical Hodgkin lymphoma.

The chain links TRBV25-1 to TRBJ2-1, with D possibly TRBD2 on 5 matching bases. Germline CDR1 MGHDK, CDR2 SYGVNS. The CDR3 is 15 residues long. V was shortened by 8 bases and J by 5 bases, with 19 bases between the two germline ends. The CDR3 spells CASSAGGAPDNEQFF. The CDR3 DNA is TGTGCCAGCTCCGCGGGCGGAGCCCCAGACAATGAGCAGTTCTTC.

This clone was recorded once. Here the CDR3 reads CASSVAPTDTQYF. The CDR3 DNA reads as TGTGCCAGCAGCGTGGCTCCCACAGATACGCAGTATTTT. The chain combines TRBV9 with TRBJ2-3; no definite D call. Per germline, CDR1 SGDLS and CDR2 YYNGEE. This CDR3 spans 13 amino acids. V dropped 2 bases and J dropped 2 bases, with 6 bases sitting between them.

The rearrangement links TRBV5-6 to TRBJ2-2, with D possibly matching TRBD2 (5 bases). Trimming left V 1 base short and J 5 bases short, with 12 bases between. This CDR3 comprises 15 residues. Germline V CDR1 and CDR2: SGHDT, YYEEEE. CDR3 in amino acids: CASSLPPSGTGELFF. CDR3 coding DNA: TGTGCCAGCAGCTTGCCCCCATCGGGGACCGGGGAGCTGTTTTTT.

CDR3 loop: CASSIGASSYEQYF. CDR3 DNA: TGTGCCAGTAGTATCGGTGCCTCCTCCTACGAGCAGTACTTC. The chain joins TRBV19 to TRBJ2-7; no clear D. Germline CDR1 is LNHDA and CDR2 is SQIVND (reference sequence). The CDR3 is made up of 14 amino acids. The germline V and J ends were trimmed by 3 bases and 0 bases, with 9 bases remaining between them.

The chain's CDR3 is CASSSGVFTGELFF. DNA of the CDR3: TGTGCCAGCAGCTCAGGGGTGTTCACCGGGGAGCTGTTTTTT. The rearrangement joins TRBV28 to TRBJ2-2, with D possibly TRBD1 on 6 matching bases. The germline gives CDR1 MDHEN, CDR2 SYDVKM. CDR3 length equals 14 residues. V lost 6 bases and J lost 4, with 12 bases in between.